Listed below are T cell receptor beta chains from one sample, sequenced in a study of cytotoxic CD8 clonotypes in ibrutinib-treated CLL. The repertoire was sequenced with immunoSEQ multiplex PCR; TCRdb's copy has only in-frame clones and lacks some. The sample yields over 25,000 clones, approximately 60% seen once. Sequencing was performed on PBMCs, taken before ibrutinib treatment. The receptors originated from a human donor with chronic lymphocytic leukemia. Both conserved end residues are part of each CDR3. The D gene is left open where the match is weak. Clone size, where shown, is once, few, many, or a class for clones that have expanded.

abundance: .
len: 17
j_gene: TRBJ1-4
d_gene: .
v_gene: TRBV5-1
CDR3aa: CASSLGWAAATNEKLFF
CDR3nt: TGCGCCAGCTCCCTCGGGTGGGCGGCAGCAACTAATGAAAAACTGTTTTTT

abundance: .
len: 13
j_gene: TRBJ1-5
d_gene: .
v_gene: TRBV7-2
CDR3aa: CASSWTFEQPQHF
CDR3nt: TGTGCCAGCAGCTGGACCTTCGAACAGCCCCAGCATTTT

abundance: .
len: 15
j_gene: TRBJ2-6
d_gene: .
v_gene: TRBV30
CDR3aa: CARRGGSSGANVLTF
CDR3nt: TGTGCCCGCCGAGGTGGGTCCTCTGGGGCCAACGTCCTGACTTTC

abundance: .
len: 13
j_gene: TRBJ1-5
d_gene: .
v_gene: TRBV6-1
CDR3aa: CASTGQPNQPQHF
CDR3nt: TGTGCCAGCACGGGCCAACCCAATCAGCCCCAGCATTTT

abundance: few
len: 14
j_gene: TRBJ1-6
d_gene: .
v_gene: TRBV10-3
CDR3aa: CAIRPGSYNSPLHF
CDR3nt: TGTGCCATCAGACCCGGGTCGTATAATTCACCCCTCCACTTT

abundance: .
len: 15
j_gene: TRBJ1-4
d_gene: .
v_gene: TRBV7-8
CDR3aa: CASGPGARVNEKLFF
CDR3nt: TGTGCCAGCGGCCCCGGGGCGCGAGTTAATGAAAAACTGTTTTTT

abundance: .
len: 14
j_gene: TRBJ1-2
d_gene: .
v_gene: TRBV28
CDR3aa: CASSLGGVNYGYTF
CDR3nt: TGTGCCAGCAGTTTAGGGGGGGTTAACTATGGCTACACCTTC

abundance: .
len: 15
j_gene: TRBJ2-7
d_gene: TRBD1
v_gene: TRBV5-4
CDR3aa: CASSSNPDRTYEQYF
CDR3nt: TGTGCCAGCAGCTCCAACCCGGACAGGACCTACGAGCAGTACTTC

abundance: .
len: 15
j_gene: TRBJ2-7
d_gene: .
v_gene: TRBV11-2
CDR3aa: CASSQSNSEKYEQYF
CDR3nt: TGTGCCAGCAGCCAGAGTAACAGCGAGAAGTACGAGCAGTACTTC

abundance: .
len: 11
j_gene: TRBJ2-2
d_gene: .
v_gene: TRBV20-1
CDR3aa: CSAINTGELFF
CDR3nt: TGCAGTGCCATAAACACCGGGGAGCTGTTTTTT

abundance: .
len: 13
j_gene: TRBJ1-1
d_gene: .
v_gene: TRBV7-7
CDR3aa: CASSLDENTEAFF
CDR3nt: TGTGCTAGCAGCTTAGATGAGAACACTGAAGCTTTCTTT

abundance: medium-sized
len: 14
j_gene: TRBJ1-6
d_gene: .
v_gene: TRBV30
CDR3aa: CAWSVEETHSPLHF
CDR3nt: TGTGCCTGGAGTGTAGAGGAAACCCATTCACCCCTCCACTTT

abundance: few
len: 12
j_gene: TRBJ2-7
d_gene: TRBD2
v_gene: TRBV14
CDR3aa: CASSQVTGGQYF
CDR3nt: TGTGCCAGCAGCCAAGTCACGGGAGGGCAGTACTTC

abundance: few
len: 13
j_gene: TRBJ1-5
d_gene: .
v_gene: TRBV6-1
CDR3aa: CASHQGKDQPQHF
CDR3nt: TGTGCCAGCCATCAGGGGAAGGATCAGCCCCAGCATTTT

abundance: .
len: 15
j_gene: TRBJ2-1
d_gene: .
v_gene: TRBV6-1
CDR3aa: CASRSTDYRTNEQFF
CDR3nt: TGTGCCAGCAGATCGACAGACTATAGGACCAATGAGCAGTTCTTC